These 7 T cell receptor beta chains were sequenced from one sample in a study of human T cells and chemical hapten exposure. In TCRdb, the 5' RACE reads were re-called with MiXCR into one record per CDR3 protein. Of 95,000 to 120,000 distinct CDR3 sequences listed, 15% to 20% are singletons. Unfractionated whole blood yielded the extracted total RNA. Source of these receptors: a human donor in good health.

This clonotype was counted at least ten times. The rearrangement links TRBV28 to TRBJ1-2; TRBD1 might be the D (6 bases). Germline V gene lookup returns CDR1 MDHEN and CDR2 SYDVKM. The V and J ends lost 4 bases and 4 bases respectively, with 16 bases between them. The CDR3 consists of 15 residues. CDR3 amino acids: CASSSPRGLTYGYTF. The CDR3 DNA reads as TGTGCCAGCAGTTCCCCCAGGGGCCTAACCTATGGCTACACCTTC.

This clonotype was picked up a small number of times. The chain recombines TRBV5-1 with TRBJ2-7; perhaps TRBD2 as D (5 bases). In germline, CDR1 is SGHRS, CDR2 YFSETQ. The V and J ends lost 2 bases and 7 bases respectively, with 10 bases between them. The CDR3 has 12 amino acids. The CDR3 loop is CASSFEGGEQYF. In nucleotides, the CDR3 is TGCGCCAGCAGCTTTGAGGGTGGTGAGCAGTACTTC.

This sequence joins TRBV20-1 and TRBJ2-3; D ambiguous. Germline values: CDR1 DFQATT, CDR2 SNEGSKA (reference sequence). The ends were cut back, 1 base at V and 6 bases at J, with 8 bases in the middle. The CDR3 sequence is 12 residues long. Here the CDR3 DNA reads TGCAGTGCTAGAGGGGTCAGGGATACGCAGTATTTT. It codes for CSARGVRDTQYF.

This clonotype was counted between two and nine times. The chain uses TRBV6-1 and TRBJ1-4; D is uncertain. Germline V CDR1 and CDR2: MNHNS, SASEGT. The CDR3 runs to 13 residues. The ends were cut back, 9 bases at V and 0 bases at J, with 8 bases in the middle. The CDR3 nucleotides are TGTGCCAGTACGACTCCAACTAATGAAAAACTGTTTTTT. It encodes CASTTPTNEKLFF.

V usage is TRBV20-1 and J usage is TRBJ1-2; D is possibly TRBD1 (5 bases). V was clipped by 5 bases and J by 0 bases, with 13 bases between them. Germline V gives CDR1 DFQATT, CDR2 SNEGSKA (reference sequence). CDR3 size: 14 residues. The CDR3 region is CSAGRLGANYGYTF. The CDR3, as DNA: TGCAGTGCTGGTCGACTAGGGGCTAACTATGGCTACACCTTC.

The CDR3 spells CASRGTANTEAFF. The CDR3 DNA reads as TGTGCCAGCAGAGGGACAGCGAACACTGAAGCTTTCTTT. V is TRBV27 and J is TRBJ1-1; 7 bases are shared with TRBD1. With V trimmed by 6 bases and J by 1 base, 2 bases remained unmatched. CDR3 size: 13 residues. CDR1 is MNHEY, CDR2 SMNVEV, per germline (reference sequence).

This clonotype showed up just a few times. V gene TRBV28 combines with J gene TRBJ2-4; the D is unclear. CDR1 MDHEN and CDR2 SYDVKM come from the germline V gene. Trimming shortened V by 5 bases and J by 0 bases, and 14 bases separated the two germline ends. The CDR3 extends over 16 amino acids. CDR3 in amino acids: CASSPKTVLAKNIQYF. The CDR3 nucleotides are TGTGCCAGCAGTCCTAAAACTGTCCTAGCCAAAAACATTCAGTACTTC.